This TCR beta chain comes out of a study of a mutant IDH1 vaccine in newly diagnosed glioma. At the level of the study: Vaccines were first given 4-6 weeks after radiotherapy alone, or with temozolomide cycles.

Sequencing was performed with immunoSEQ multiplex PCR; in TCRdb, only in-frame clones are kept and a portion is missing. The sample has tens of thousands of clones; about four fifths are singletons. This clone was observed once. Its cognate antigen is unknown. The time point here: week 35, safety follow-up. In the vaccine, a single dose held 300 ug of the mutant IDH1 20-mer peptide, along with topical imiquimod. Patients underwent eight vaccinations, which took place in weeks 1, 3, 5, 7, 11, 15, 19 and 23. The specimen comprised PBMCs, sampled from a glioma patient whose treatment included an IDH1 peptide vaccine. This TCR was sampled from a man aged 40-49 years with glioma.

The CDR3 loop reads CASSLRTVNNEQFF. The CDR3 nucleotides read TGTGCCAGCAGCTTAAGAACGGTAAACAATGAGCAGTTCTTC. The chain has TRBV7-9 and TRBJ2-1; no clear D. V was pared by 2 bases and J by 5 bases, with 10 bases between. Germline CDR1 and CDR2: SEHNR and FQNEAQ (reference sequence). The CDR3 totals 14 residues.